The clone carrying this T cell receptor beta chain was found a few times. Antigen specificity is unknown. These data originate in a study of T cell repertoires in cytomegalovirus infection. Germline V gene sequence: CDR1 SEHNR, CDR2 FQNEAQ (reference sequence). Trimming removed 6 bases from V and 3 bases from J, with 14 bases in between. CDR3 length: 15 amino acids. One entry per CDR3 protein, called by TCRdb with MiXCR from the reads. Of approximately 110,000 distinct CDR3 sequences listed, around 32% are singletons. The TCR sequence derives from a human donor in good health (CMV status not recorded). Some clones in this sample may be carry-over from other donors' samples. The chain carries TRBV7-9 and TRBJ1-4; TRBD1 might be the D (5 bases). Sample: CD8+ T cells from cultured PBMCs, taken from culture after CMV antigen stimulation. CDR3 nucleotides: TGTGCCAGCAGGTTGGGGGTTGGAGCTAATGAAAAACTGTTTTTT. This translates into CASRLGVGANEKLFF.